This entry features one TCR beta chain sequence. Its antigen remains unidentified. These data belong to a study of monozygotic twins with cystic fibrosis. The germline V gene has CDR1 SGHAT and CDR2 FQNNGV. V shed 5 bases and J shed 2 bases, with 10 bases lying between them. CDR3 length: 13 residues. The data were produced by immunoSEQ multiplex PCR, yet TCRdb's version contains in-frame clones alone and is incomplete. The sample shows 30,000 or so clones, approximately 92% of them seen only once. Regarding the study as a whole: Monozygotic CF twins shared more identical nucleotide clonotypes than unrelated patients. In 13 of 16 pairs, V gene usage was closest to the co-twin's.

Sequencing was done on a sample of blood. The sequence derives from a girl aged 2-10 years with cystic fibrosis. This chain uses TRBV11-2 with TRBJ2-7; D is perhaps TRBD1 (6 bases). The chain's CDR3 is CASSKTGTYEQYF. The CDR3 DNA sequence: TGTGCCAGCAGCAAGACAGGTACCTACGAGCAGTACTTC.